The clone carrying this T cell receptor (beta chain) was seen only a few times. Its antigen is currently unknown. Building the TCR beta libraries relied on iRepertoire HTBI primers, and CDR3 regions underwent Arm-PCR. TCRdb fed the multiplex PCR reads into MiXCR, producing one record per CDR3 protein. This repertoire shows almost 350,000 distinct CDR3 sequences, less than 20% found once; its top ten account for around 30%. In germline, CDR1 is ENHRY, CDR2 SYGVKD. This CDR3 contains 15 residues. Trimming cost V 3 bases and J 6 bases, with 18 bases left between them. These data belong to a study of regulatory T cells in long-lasting Graves disease. Time point given: persistent/refractory GD, antithyroid drugs over 5 years with positive TRAb. Researchers made the TCR library from RNA that was extracted from PBMCs. Diagnosis followed American Thyroid Association guidelines for Graves' disease. Study conclusions and caveats: Persistent patients shared more public clonotypes (approximately 2,700) than newly diagnosed patients (around 910). Persistent disease samples used TRBV28, TRBJ1-2 and TRBJ2-5 preferentially.

This TCR derives from a female donor with Graves disease. This specimen was peripheral blood mononuclear cells (PBMCs), taken when the disease was refractory, from a patient treated with antithyroid drugs. This rearrangement joins TRBV10-3 to TRBJ2-7, with no clear D. The CDR3 is CAISDLVTGTLEQYF. The CDR3 coding sequence is TGTGCCATCAGTGATCTAGTAACCGGCACCCTCGAGCAGTACTTC.